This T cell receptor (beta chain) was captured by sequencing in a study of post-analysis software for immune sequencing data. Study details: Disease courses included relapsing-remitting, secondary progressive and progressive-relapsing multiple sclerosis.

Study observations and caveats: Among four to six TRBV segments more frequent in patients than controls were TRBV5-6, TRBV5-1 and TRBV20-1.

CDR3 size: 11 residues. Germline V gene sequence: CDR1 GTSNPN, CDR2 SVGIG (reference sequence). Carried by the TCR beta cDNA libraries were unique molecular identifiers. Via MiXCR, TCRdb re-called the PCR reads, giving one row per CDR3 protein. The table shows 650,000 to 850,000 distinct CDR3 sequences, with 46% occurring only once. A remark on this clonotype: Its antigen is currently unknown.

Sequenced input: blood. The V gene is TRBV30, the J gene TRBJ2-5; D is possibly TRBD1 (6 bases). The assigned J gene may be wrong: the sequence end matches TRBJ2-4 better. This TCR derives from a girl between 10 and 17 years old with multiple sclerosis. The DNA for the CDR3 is TGTGCCTGGAGGGACAGAAACATTCAGTACTTC. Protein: CAWRDRNIQYF.